This T cell receptor (beta chain) is drawn from a study of Ad26.COV2.S vaccination and SARS-CoV-2 variants (dated by TCRdb to the early 2020s). Study-level background: Vaccine-arm donors were drawn from COV1001, a multicentre, randomized, double-blind, placebo-controlled phase I-IIa trial of Ad26.COV2.S in healthy adults. The TCR-sequenced set comprised approximately 30 samples: some 19 Ad26.COV2.S vaccine recipients, 5 placebo recipients and 8 SARS-CoV-2 convalescent individuals. The specificity and breadth of SARS-CoV-2-reactive T cell receptors after Ad26.COV2.S vaccination were assessed by TCRbeta repertoire sequencing. Investigators did not know the trial group allocation while performing experiments and assessing outcomes. Trial participants were randomized into five groups of five, in which low-dose or high-dose Ad26.COV2.S was given once or twice, or placebo was given on both occasions. Dosing of Ad26.COV2.S was intramuscular, at either 5x10^10 or 1x10^11 viral particles, delivered as one shot or as two shots spaced 56 days apart.

The immunoSEQ Assay was the method used to sequence TCRbeta CDR3 regions. After extraction, genomic DNA underwent amplification by bias-controlled multiplex PCR, followed by high-throughput sequencing. In the authors' own workflow: Collapsing and filtering of sequences were performed to quantify the absolute abundance of each unique TCRbeta CDR3 region. T cell fraction was estimated by normalizing TCRbeta template counts to usable DNA, with usable DNA measured through amplification of reference genes found in all nucleated cells. Repertoire TCRs were annotated as SARS-CoV-2-specific by exact matching of V gene, CDR3 amino acid sequence and J gene to a known reactive TCR set. MIRA supplied the reference SARS-CoV-2 TCR set, which was filtered for enrichment in COVID-19-positive ImmuneCODE repertoires so that public or cross-reactive TCRs were removed. Using the MIRA antigens, annotated TCRs were further analysed by specific ORF or by position within an ORF. Depth was the summed frequency of annotated unique rearrangements, while breadth was defined as annotated unique rearrangements over total unique productive rearrangements. Group comparisons of TCR breadth used two-sided Wilcoxon rank-sum tests. The immuneACCESS repertoire file appears here via TCRdb, limited to in-frame rearrangements. These files lack a portion of the clones; in checked studies, under half of the deficit traces to unresolved V genes, and the cause of the others is not known. The V and J calls and clone size were taken over from that table, and D and trimming were inferred from the DNA. In this sample the table shows 510,000 or so clones, around 90% of which occur a single time. The leading ten clones occupy 9.5% to 15% of the sample.

For CDR1 and CDR2, the germline V gene lists LGHNA and YSLEER. Reading from cysteine to phenylalanine, the CDR3 counts 16 amino acids. Only the CDR3 portion is preserved as DNA: 48 bases, with reading frame beginning at the first base. After removal of 1 base from V and 4 bases from J, the junction retains 8 bases not matched to a gene. To note about this clone: Its antigen has not been determined. No qualities accompany the bases; no much larger clone lies one base away.

The treatment or condition label, read with the paper, signifies: around 19 received Ad26.COV2.S at low or high dose, single or two shots; roughly five received placebo; per-sample allocation not given. For vaccine and placebo recipients, the sequenced repertoires came from samples collected on day 63 after the first injection. Cohort 1b enrolled roughly 25 adults aged 18-55 years at a single site in Boston, USA, between 29 July and 7 August 2020. Ad26.COV2.S was a replication-incompetent adenovirus type 26 vector that expressed a prefusion-stabilized SARS-CoV-2 spike protein derived from the original Wuhan strain. The paper as a whole reports these results and caveats: Non-spike TCR breadth was comparable between vaccine and placebo recipients, consistent with the vaccine containing only spike. Higher spike-specific TCR breadth was observed in Ad26.COV2.S recipients than in placebo recipients (P = 0.0014). The authors noted that total T cell responses may have been underestimated by the TCR breadth and depth analyses. The study lacked the statistical power to compare responses across vaccine doses or regimens. After vaccination, substantial breadth of spike-specific CD8+ and CD4+ T cell responses was reported.

The TCR comes from a person between 18 and 65 years old who received the Ad26.COV2.S COVID-19 vaccine or a placebo. The sequences come from peripheral blood, collected in a trial of Ad26.COV2.S vaccine versus placebo. The V and J genes are TRBV4-3 and TRBJ2-3; the junction holds 7 bases that match TRBD2. The encoded CDR3 is CASSQGPGGMADTQYF. The DNA sequence is given as TGCGCCAGCAGCCAAGGCCCGGGAGGAATGGCAGATACGCAGTATTTT.